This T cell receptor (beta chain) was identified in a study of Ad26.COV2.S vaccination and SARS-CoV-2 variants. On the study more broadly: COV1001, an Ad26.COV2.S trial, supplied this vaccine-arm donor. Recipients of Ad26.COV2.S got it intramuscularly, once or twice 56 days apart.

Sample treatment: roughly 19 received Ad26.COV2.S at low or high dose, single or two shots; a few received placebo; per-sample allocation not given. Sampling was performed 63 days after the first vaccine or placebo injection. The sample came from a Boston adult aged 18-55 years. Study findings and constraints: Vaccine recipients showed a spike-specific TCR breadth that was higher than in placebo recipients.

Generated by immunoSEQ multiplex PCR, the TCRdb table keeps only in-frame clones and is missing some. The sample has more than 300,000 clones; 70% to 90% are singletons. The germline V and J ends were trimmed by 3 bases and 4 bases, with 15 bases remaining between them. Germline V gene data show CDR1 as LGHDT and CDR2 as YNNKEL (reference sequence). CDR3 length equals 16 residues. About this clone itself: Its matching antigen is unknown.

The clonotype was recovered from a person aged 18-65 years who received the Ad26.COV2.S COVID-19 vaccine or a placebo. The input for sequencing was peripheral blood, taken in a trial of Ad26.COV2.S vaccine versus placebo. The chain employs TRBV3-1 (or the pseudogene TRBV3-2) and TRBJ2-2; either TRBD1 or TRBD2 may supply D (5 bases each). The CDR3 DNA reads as TGTGCCAGCAGCCATTGGCTTAGGGACGGCACCGGGGAGCTGTTTTTT. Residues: CASSHWLRDGTGELFF.